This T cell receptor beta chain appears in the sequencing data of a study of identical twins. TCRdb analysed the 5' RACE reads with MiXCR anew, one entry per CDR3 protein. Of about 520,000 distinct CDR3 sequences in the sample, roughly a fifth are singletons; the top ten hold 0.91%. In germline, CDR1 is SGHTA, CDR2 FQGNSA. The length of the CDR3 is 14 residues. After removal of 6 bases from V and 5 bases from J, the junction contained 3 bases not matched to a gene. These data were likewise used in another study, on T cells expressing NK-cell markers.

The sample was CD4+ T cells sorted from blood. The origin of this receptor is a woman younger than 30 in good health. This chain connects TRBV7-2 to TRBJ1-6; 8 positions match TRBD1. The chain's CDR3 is CASRNRGNNSPLHF. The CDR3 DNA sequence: TGTGCCAGCAGAAACAGGGGGAATAATTCACCCCTCCACTTT.